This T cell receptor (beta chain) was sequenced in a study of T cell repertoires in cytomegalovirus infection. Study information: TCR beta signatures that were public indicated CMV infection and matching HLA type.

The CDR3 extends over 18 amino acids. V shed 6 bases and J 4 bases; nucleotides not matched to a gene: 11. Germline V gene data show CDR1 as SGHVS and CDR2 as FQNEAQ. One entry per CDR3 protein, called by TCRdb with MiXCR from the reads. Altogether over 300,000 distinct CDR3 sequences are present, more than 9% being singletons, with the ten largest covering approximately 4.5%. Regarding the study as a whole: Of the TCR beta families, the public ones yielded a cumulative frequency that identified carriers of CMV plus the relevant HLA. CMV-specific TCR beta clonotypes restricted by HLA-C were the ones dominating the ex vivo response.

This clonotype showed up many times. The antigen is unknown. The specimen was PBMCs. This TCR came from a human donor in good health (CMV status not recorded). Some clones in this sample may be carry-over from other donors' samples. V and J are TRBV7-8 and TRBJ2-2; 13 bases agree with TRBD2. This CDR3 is CASRQKSRLAGGTGELFF. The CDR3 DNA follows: TGTGCCAGCAGACAAAAAAGCCGACTAGCGGGAGGCACCGGGGAGCTGTTTTTT.